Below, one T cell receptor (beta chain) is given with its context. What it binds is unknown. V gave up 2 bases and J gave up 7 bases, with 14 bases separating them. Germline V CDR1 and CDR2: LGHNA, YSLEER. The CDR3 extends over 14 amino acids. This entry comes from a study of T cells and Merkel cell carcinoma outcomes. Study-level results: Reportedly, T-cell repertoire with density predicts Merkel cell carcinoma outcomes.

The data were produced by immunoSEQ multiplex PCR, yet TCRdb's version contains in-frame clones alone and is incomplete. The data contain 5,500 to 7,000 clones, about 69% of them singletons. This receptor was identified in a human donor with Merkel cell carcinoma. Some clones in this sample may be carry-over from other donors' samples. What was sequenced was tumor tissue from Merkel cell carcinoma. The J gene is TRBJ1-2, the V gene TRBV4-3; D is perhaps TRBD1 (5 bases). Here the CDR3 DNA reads TGCGCCAGCAGCCAACCCGACAGTAAGCTTGGCTACACCTTC. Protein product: CASSQPDSKLGYTF.